The 25 T cell receptor beta chains below come from one sample, sequenced in a study of blood T cell repertoires in COVID-19. TCRdb's copy holds only in-frame clones and misses some; the assay was immunoSEQ multiplex PCR. The sample has approximately 260,000 clones, just under 85% seen once; the top ten hold 9.6%. Sequenced input: peripheral blood. The receptor set was obtained from a woman older than 75 with acute or convalescent COVID-19.

This clone was seen just once. The chain joins TRBV28 to TRBJ1-1, with D possibly being TRBD1 (5 bases). V was shortened by 3 bases and J by 5 bases, with 19 bases between the two germline ends. From germline, CDR1 is MDHEN and CDR2 SYDVKM. The CDR3 loop spans 16 amino acids. CDR3 in DNA: TGTGCCAGCAGTTTGTCTCAGGTTGGGGAGGGGACTGAAGCTTTCTTT. Its translation: CASSLSQVGEGTEAFF. Supplemented by reference TRBV28 and TRBJ1-1, the full variable domain reads DVKVTQSSRYLVKRTGEKVFLECVQDMDHENMFWYRQDPGLGLRLIYFSYDVKMKEKGDIPEGYSVSREKKERFSLILESASTNQTSMYLCASSLSQVGEGTEAFFGQGTRLTVV.

The genes are TRBV28 and TRBJ1-1; tentatively, D is TRBD1 (5 bases). CDR3 size: 16 residues. Germline-derived CDR1 and CDR2 are MDHEN and SYDVKM. The V end lost 5 bases, the J end lost 0 bases, and 16 bases lay between the germline ends. The DNA of the CDR3 is TGTGCCAGCAGTGCCCACGGGGGGACCATGAACACTGAAGCTTTCTTT. Its protein product is CASSAHGGTMNTEAFF.

V usage is TRBV29-1 and J usage is TRBJ2-5; 11 nucleotides align to TRBD1. The CDR3 is 16 amino acids. Germline V gene data show CDR1 as SQVTM and CDR2 as ANQGSEA. J lost 2 bases, V lost 7 bases, and 12 bases had no gene match. CDR3 sequence (DNA): TGCAGCGGCCTCCGGGACAGGGGGTATCCTCAAGAGACCCAGTACTTC. Encoded protein: CSGLRDRGYPQETQYF.

The chain combines TRBV5-6 with TRBJ1-5; 7 bases map to TRBD1. CDR1 and CDR2 (germline): SGHDT, YYEEEE. This CDR3 comprises 15 residues. J was trimmed by 6 bases and V by 4 bases; bases with no gene match: 10. The CDR3 loop is CASSLRQGVAQPQHF. The CDR3 coding sequence is TGTGCCAGCAGCCTCCGGCAGGGGGTGGCTCAGCCCCAGCATTTT.

This chain uses TRBV6-1 with TRBJ1-1; tentatively, D is TRBD1 (5 bases). The CDR3 loop spans 17 amino acids. Germline assignment: CDR1 MNHNS and CDR2 SASEGT. V was cut by 0 bases and J by 2 bases, with 16 bases left in between. The CDR3 DNA sequence: TGTGCCAGCAGTGAAGCAACCAAAGGAGGGGTTAACACTGAAGCTTTCTTT. Protein sequence: CASSEATKGGVNTEAFF.

DNA of the CDR3: TGTGCCAGCGAGACTAGCGGGGGGGCCTCTAGGTACAATGAGCAGTTCTTC. Translated, it gives CASETSGGASRYNEQFF. The chain is built from TRBV28 and TRBJ2-1, with 14 bases identical to TRBD2. This CDR3 is built from 17 residues. From germline, CDR1 is MDHEN and CDR2 SYDVKM. V dropped 8 bases and J dropped 4; count of bases not matched to a gene: 10.

The rearrangement uses TRBV4-1 and TRBJ2-7; TRBD1 agrees at 9 bases. J lost 2 bases, V lost 2 bases, and 7 bases had no gene match. Germline CDR1 MGHRA, CDR2 YSYEKL. This CDR3 is built from 16 residues. The CDR3, as DNA: TGCGCCAGCAGCCAACCGAACAGGGGGCCCCCCTACGAGCAGTACTTC. This sequence encodes CASSQPNRGPPYEQYF.

This clone has only a few counts. V and J are TRBV2 and TRBJ1-1; 11 positions match TRBD1. The CDR3 spans 13 residues. The V gene end was trimmed by 1 base and the J gene end by 10 bases; junction bases not matched to a gene: 2. The germline CDR1 and CDR2 sequences are SNHLY and FYNNEI. The DNA of the CDR3 is TGTGCCAGCAGTGAAGGGGACAGGGGGGGAGCTTTCTTT. Translated: CASSEGDRGGAFF.

The CDR3 nucleotides are TGTGCCAGCAGCTTAGCGGTAGCGGTCAGCTCCTACAATGAGCAGTTCTTC. Translation: CASSLAVAVSSYNEQFF. J is TRBJ2-1 and V is TRBV7-6; possibly TRBD2 for D (6 bases). Germline V gives CDR1 SGHVS, CDR2 FNYEAQ. The CDR3 loop spans 17 amino acids. Trimming removed 0 bases from V and 0 bases from J, with 12 bases in between.

This sequence joins TRBV5-8 and TRBJ1-5; TRBD1 matches at 9 bases. V trimming: 4 bases; J trimming: 5 bases; junction bases outside the gene matches: 16. The CDR3 is 18 amino acids. CDR1 is SGHTS, CDR2 YDEGEE, per germline. CDR3 region: CASSKKTIGTGFDQPQHF. CDR3 DNA: TGTGCCAGCAGCAAAAAAACAATCGGGACAGGGTTCGATCAGCCCCAGCATTTT.

The V gene is TRBV28, the J gene TRBJ2-1, with D tentatively TRBD1 (7 bases). The CDR3 is made up of 14 amino acids. Germline CDR1 and CDR2: MDHEN and SYDVKM. V was pared by 3 bases and J by 9 bases, with 15 bases between. As DNA, the CDR3 is TGTGCCAGCAGTTTCAGGGGGGCCGTGTTTGAGCAGTTCTTC. Translating it yields CASSFRGAVFEQFF.

The V call is TRBV2, the J call TRBJ1-4, with D perhaps matching TRBD1 (6 bases). Trimming removed 4 bases at V and 8 bases at J, with 14 bases between. The CDR3 is made up of 14 amino acids. CDR1 and CDR2 (germline): SNHLY, FYNNEI. The CDR3 bases are TGTGCCAGCAGTGTAACAGGGTTTCGGGAAAAACTGTTTTTT. It is translated as CASSVTGFREKLFF.

The chain has TRBV3-1 (or the pseudogene TRBV3-2) and TRBJ2-5; 10 bases are a match to TRBD2. The germline V gene encodes CDR1 LGHDT and CDR2 YNNKEL (reference sequence). The V and J ends lost 3 bases and 3 bases, in that order; junction bases with no gene match: 1. The CDR3 has 14 amino acids. The CDR3 DNA sequence: TGTGCCAGCAGCCATAGCGGGGGGAAAGAGACCCAGTACTTC. Translation gives CASSHSGGKETQYF.

The chain uses TRBV7-2 and TRBJ2-7; 7 bases are shared with TRBD1. This CDR3 has 14 amino acids. Germline V CDR1 and CDR2: SGHTA, FQGNSA. J lost 2 bases, V lost 5 bases, and 6 bases had no gene match. The CDR3 DNA follows: TGTGCCAGCAGCCTTTGGGGGACAGCCTACGAGCAGTACTTC. This encodes CASSLWGTAYEQYF.

V is TRBV27 and J is TRBJ2-3; the match to TRBD1 covers 8 bases. J gave up 6 bases and V 5 bases, and 13 bases lay outside the gene matches. CDR3 size: 16 residues. The germline gives CDR1 MNHEY, CDR2 SMNVEV (reference sequence). CDR3 DNA: TGTGCCAGCAGTCCCACGACAGGGGTCATAAGGGATACGCAGTATTTT. It is translated as CASSPTTGVIRDTQYF.

This rearrangement joins TRBV5-6 to TRBJ1-4; D possibly corresponds to TRBD1 (5 bases). The V gene's germline CDR1 is SGHDT and CDR2 YYEEEE. The V gene lost 6 bases and the J gene lost 8 bases, with 17 bases spanning the gap. The CDR3 sequence is 14 residues long. CDR3 residues: CASNLGGIDEKLFF. Here the CDR3 DNA reads TGTGCCAGCAATCTGGGGGGGATTGACGAAAAACTGTTTTTT. Full variable domain (rest looked up from reference TRBV5-6 and TRBJ1-4): DAGVTQSPTHLIKTRGQQVTLRCSPKSGHDTVSWYQQALGQGPQFIFQYYEEEERQRGNFPDRFSGHQFPNYSSELNVNALLLGDSALYLCASNLGGIDEKLFFGSGTQLSVL.

This rearrangement joins TRBV5-1 to TRBJ2-3; perhaps TRBD2 as D (5 bases). Trimming pared 3 bases from V and 4 bases from J, leaving 21 bases between. The germline CDR1 and CDR2 sequences are SGHRS and YFSETQ. The CDR3 runs 17 residues. The CDR3 protein is CASSSEPTGYRPDTQYF. CDR3 DNA sequence: TGCGCCAGCAGCTCGGAACCGACGGGGTATAGACCAGATACGCAGTATTTT.

This rearrangement joins TRBV25-1 to TRBJ2-2; D is unclear. This CDR3 contains 13 residues. From germline, CDR1 is MGHDK and CDR2 SYGVNS. Trimming removed 7 bases from V and 1 base from J, with 7 bases in between. CDR3 loop: CASTGQNTGELFF. As DNA, the CDR3 is TGTGCCAGCACTGGGCAGAACACCGGGGAGCTGTTTTTT.

The chain combines TRBV15 with TRBJ2-1, with a weak D call TRBD2 (6 bases). V gave up 3 bases and J gave up 2 bases, with 14 bases separating them. The germline V gene has CDR1 LNHNV and CDR2 YYDKDF (reference sequence). The CDR3 totals 16 residues. The DNA of the CDR3 is TGTGCCACCAGCAGCTCCCGGGGAGGCGCCTACAATGAGCAGTTCTTC. Translation: CATSSSRGGAYNEQFF.

In DNA form, the CDR3 reads TGTGCCAGCTCACCAGCGCGCGGGGGAACCCAAGAGACCCAGTACTTC. Its translation: CASSPARGGTQETQYF. The V call is TRBV18, the J call TRBJ2-5, with 7 positions matching TRBD2. The J segment lost 1 base and the V segment lost 2 bases, leaving 7 bases of the junction unmatched. This CDR3 has 16 residues. Germline CDR1 is KGHSH and CDR2 is LQKENI.

The chain links TRBV27 to TRBJ2-2, with 9 bases identical to TRBD1. The CDR3 extends over 17 amino acids. CDR1 and CDR2 from the germline V gene are MNHEY and SMNVEV (reference sequence). V dropped 1 base and J dropped 4; count of bases not matched to a gene: 7. CDR3 nucleotides: TGTGCCAGCAGTTTATTCCGGACAGGGGTCCTCACCGGGGAGCTGTTTTTT. Translating gives CASSLFRTGVLTGELFF.

The chain couples TRBV2 to TRBJ1-1; no clear D. The CDR3 consists of 14 residues. V gave up 6 bases and J gave up 0 bases, with 11 bases separating them. Per germline, CDR1 SNHLY and CDR2 FYNNEI. The CDR3 DNA is TGTGCCAGCAGGGTCCAATACTTGAACACTGAAGCTTTCTTT. Translated: CASRVQYLNTEAFF.

This chain connects TRBV5-8 to TRBJ2-3, with 9 bases that match TRBD2. The CDR3 covers 16 residues. CDR1 and CDR2 (germline): SGHTS, YDEGEE. V gave up 4 bases and J gave up 1 base; unmatched junction bases: 7. The CDR3 loop is CASSLRLAAGTDTQYF. The CDR3 bases are TGTGCCAGCAGCCTCAGACTAGCGGCGGGCACAGATACGCAGTATTTT.

The rearrangement uses TRBV7-9 and TRBJ2-3, with 9 bases matching TRBD1. The CDR3 contains 15 residues. Germline V gene sequence: CDR1 SEHNR, CDR2 FQNEAQ (reference sequence). V lost 3 bases and J lost 5; bases outside the gene matches: 6. DNA for the CDR3: TGTGCCAGCAGCTTGGTAGGACAGGGGCAAGATACGCAGTATTTT. Residues: CASSLVGQGQDTQYF.

DNA of the CDR3: TGTGCCAGCAGCCCGAGCTCTGGAAACACCATATATTTT. This encodes CASSPSSGNTIYF. V gene TRBV11-2 combines with J gene TRBJ1-3, with unresolved D. Germline loops: CDR1 SGHAT, CDR2 FQNNGV. Trimming removed 5 bases from V and 0 bases from J, with 5 bases in between. The CDR3 extends over 13 amino acids.